A single T cell receptor (beta chain) is shown here with its context. Its antigen is currently unknown. The data belong to a study of CXCR3-negative and CXCR3-positive naive CD8 T cells. Overall study results and limits: Greater hydrophobicity was found in TRB CDR3s of CXCR3-positive naive cells than of CXCR3-negative naive cells.

CD45RO-CCR7+CD27+CD95- cells counted as naive CD8+ T cells. CDR3 length equals 14 residues. The study made its TRB cDNA libraries by 5' RACE, adding UMI labels. TCRdb reprocessed the 5' RACE reads; each CDR3 protein has one entry and no DNA is given. This listing includes roughly 59,000 distinct CDR3 sequences. The sample comprised naive CXCR3+ CD8+ T cells from blood. Subset noted: CD45RO-CCR7+CD27+CD95- naive CD8+ T cells expressing CXCR3 (TNR3+). The sequence came from a human donor in good health. Some clones in this sample may be carry-over from other donors' samples. The chain combines TRBV12-3 or TRBV12-4 with TRBJ1-1. The CDR3 loop is CASSPGGPNTEAFF.